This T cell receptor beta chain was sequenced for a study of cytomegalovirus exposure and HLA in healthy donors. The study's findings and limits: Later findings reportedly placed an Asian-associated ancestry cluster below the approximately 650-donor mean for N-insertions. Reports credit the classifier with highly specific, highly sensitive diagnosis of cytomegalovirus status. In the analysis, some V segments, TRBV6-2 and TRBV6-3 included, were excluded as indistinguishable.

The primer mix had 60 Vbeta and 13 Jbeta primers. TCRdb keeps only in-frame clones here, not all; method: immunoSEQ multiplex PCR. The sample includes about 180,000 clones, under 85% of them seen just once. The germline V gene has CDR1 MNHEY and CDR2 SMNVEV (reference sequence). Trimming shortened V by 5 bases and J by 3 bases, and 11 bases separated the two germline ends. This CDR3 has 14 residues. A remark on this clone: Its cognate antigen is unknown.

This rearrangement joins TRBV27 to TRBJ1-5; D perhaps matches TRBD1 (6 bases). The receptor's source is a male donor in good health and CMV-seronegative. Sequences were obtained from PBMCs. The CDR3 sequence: CASSPGQPNQPQHF. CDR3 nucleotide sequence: TGTGCCAGCAGTCCCGGACAGCCCAATCAGCCCCAGCATTTT.